Listed below are T cell receptor beta chains from one sample, sequenced in a study of blood T cells in healthy people across ages. TCRdb called the 5' RACE reads again in MiXCR, with one record for every CDR3 protein. The sample consists of about 780,000 distinct CDR3 sequences, around 45% of them appearing once. Sequencing was done on a sample of blood. Receptors originate from an older man in good health. Both conserved end residues are part of each CDR3. D genes are given only for firm matches. Not every row has a clone size; where given, it reads once, few, many or a size class.

V: TRBV19
D: TRBD1
size: -
J: TRBJ2-7
DNA: TGTGCCAGTAGCCCGGGACAGGAGATAACCTACGAGCAGTACTTC
CDR3: CASSPGQEITYEQYF

V: TRBV7-2
D: TRBD2
size: -
J: TRBJ2-1
DNA: TGTGCCAGCAGAAGTAGCGGGAGGGGCATTGGCGATGAGCAGTTCTTC
CDR3: CASRSSGRGIGDEQFF

V: TRBV20-1
D: -
size: many
J: TRBJ2-7
DNA: TGCAGTGCCCTGGACAGCAATCAGTACTACGAGCAGTACTTC
CDR3: CSALDSNQYYEQYF

V: TRBV7-3
D: TRBD2
size: -
J: TRBJ2-3
DNA: TGTGCCAGCAGCCCTAGCGGGAACCAATTCACAGATACGCAGTATTTT
CDR3: CASSPSGNQFTDTQYF

V: TRBV4-1
D: -
size: -
J: TRBJ2-7
DNA: TGCGCCAGCAGCCAAGACGGACAGCCCATCGCGGAGCAGTACTTC
CDR3: CASSQDGQPIAEQYF

V: TRBV6-2/TRBV6-3
D: TRBD1
size: -
J: TRBJ1-5
DNA: TGTGCCAGCGAAGGGACAGGGGAGGTTCAGCCCCAGCATTTT
CDR3: CASEGTGEVQPQHF

V: TRBV10-3
D: TRBD2
size: -
J: TRBJ2-7
DNA: TGTGCCATCAGTGTTGAGACTAGCGGCTACGAGCAGTACTTC
CDR3: CAISVETSGYEQYF

V: TRBV7-9
D: -
size: few
J: TRBJ2-1
DNA: TGTGCCAGCAGCTTAGCGCACGACAATGAGCAGTTCTTC
CDR3: CASSLAHDNEQFF

V: TRBV20-1
D: -
size: -
J: TRBJ2-3
DNA: TGCAGTGCCGCCGGGGTCACTAGCACAGATACGCAGTATTTT
CDR3: CSAAGVTSTDTQYF

V: TRBV21-1
D: -
size: few
J: TRBJ2-1
DNA: TGTGCCAGCAGCAAAACCCCAGCGGGAGGGCTCGGCAATGAGCAGTTCTTC
CDR3: CASSKTPAGGLGNEQFF

V: TRBV7-2
D: -
size: -
J: TRBJ2-5
DNA: TGTGCCAGCGGCTTGGGCCGGGTGGAGACCCAGTACTTC
CDR3: CASGLGRVETQYF

V: TRBV20-1
D: TRBD2
size: -
J: TRBJ2-2
DNA: TGCAGTGCTAGACTAGCGGGAATTACCGGGGAGCTGTTTTTT
CDR3: CSARLAGITGELFF

V: TRBV20-1
D: -
size: -
J: TRBJ2-1
DNA: TGCAGTGCTAGATTCGGGAGCTCCTACAATGAGCAGTTCTTC
CDR3: CSARFGSSYNEQFF

V: TRBV29-1
D: TRBD2
size: few
J: TRBJ2-3
DNA: TGCAGCGTTGACCCTAGCGGGAGGTACACAGATACGCAGTATTTT
CDR3: CSVDPSGRYTDTQYF

V: TRBV7-2
D: -
size: many
J: TRBJ2-5
DNA: TGTGCCAGCAGCCGGGACCAACAAGAGACCCAGTACTTC
CDR3: CASSRDQQETQYF

V: TRBV20-1
D: -
size: many
J: TRBJ2-5
DNA: TGCAGTGTCCCTGAGGGGGGTCGTCAAGAGACCCAGTACTTC
CDR3: CSVPEGGRQETQYF

V: TRBV20-1
D: TRBD2
size: many
J: TRBJ2-7
DNA: TGCAGTGCTAGAAAACCGGGAGGGAGCGACGAGCAGTACTTC
CDR3: CSARKPGGSDEQYF

V: TRBV5-1
D: -
size: few
J: TRBJ2-5
DNA: TGCGCCAGCAGTCCTACCGGGACGCAGAAAGAGACCCAGTACTTC
CDR3: CASSPTGTQKETQYF

V: TRBV29-1
D: TRBD2
size: few
J: TRBJ2-7
DNA: TGCAGCGTTGAACTAGCGGCTACCTACGAGCAGTACTTC
CDR3: CSVELAATYEQYF

V: TRBV7-3
D: -
size: few
J: TRBJ2-3
DNA: TGTGCCAGCCGCAGGGAGAGCACAGATACGCAGTATTTT
CDR3: CASRRESTDTQYF

V: TRBV5-1
D: -
size: -
J: TRBJ2-5
DNA: TGCGCCAGCAGACCGACAGCCTTCCAAGAGACCCAGTACTTC
CDR3: CASRPTAFQETQYF

V: TRBV5-1
D: -
size: -
J: TRBJ2-7
DNA: TGCGCCAGCAGCCCAGAAGGGAGCGAGCAGTACTTC
CDR3: CASSPEGSEQYF

V: TRBV5-1
D: TRBD2
size: -
J: TRBJ2-5
DNA: TGCGCCAGCAGCCAGACTAGCGGGTTGGGCCAGACCCAGTACTTC
CDR3: CASSQTSGLGQTQYF

V: TRBV11-2
D: TRBD1
size: -
J: TRBJ2-5
DNA: TGTGCCAGCAGCCCGGACAGGTACAACCAAGAGACCCAGTACTTC
CDR3: CASSPDRYNQETQYF

V: TRBV6-2/TRBV6-3
D: -
size: -
J: TRBJ2-3
DNA: TGTGCCAGCAGTGGGGCCACAGGTCCTATCACAGATACGCAGTATTTT
CDR3: CASSGATGPITDTQYF

V: TRBV20-1
D: -
size: -
J: TRBJ2-7
DNA: TGCAGTGCTAGTTTGCAGGGTTCCTACGAGCAGTACTTC
CDR3: CSASLQGSYEQYF

V: TRBV5-1
D: TRBD1
size: few
J: TRBJ1-2
DNA: TGCGCCAGCAGCGGGACAGGGGGCTATGGCTACACCTTC
CDR3: CASSGTGGYGYTF

V: TRBV19
D: TRBD2
size: -
J: TRBJ2-3
DNA: TGTGCCAGTAGTATCGGGAGACTAGCGAACACAGATACGCAGTATTTT
CDR3: CASSIGRLANTDTQYF

V: TRBV9
D: -
size: -
J: TRBJ1-2
DNA: TGTGCCAGCAGCGTAGCGTGGTCAGGCGTCGGAGGCTACACCTTC
CDR3: CASSVAWSGVGGYTF

V: TRBV7-9
D: -
size: few
J: TRBJ2-1
DNA: TGTGCCAGCACTCAGGGGGGTGAGCAGTTCTTC
CDR3: CASTQGGEQFF

V: TRBV12-3/TRBV12-4
D: TRBD1
size: -
J: TRBJ2-5
DNA: TGTGCCAGCGGGACAGGGCGCGGGGAGACCCAGTACTTC
CDR3: CASGTGRGETQYF

V: TRBV27
D: -
size: once
J: TRBJ2-1
DNA: TGTGCCAGCAGTTTACCACAGGGCCCCGGCTCCTACAATGAGCAGTTCTTC
CDR3: CASSLPQGPGSYNEQFF

V: TRBV10-2
D: -
size: -
J: TRBJ2-1
DNA: TGCGCCAGTACCGGGACTCAGAACAATGAGCAGTTCTTC
CDR3: CASTGTQNNEQFF

V: TRBV6-2/TRBV6-3
D: TRBD2
size: many
J: TRBJ2-5
DNA: TGTGCCAGCAGTTACCGGCAACGAGCGGGAGCGGTGAAGACCCAGTACTTC
CDR3: CASSYRQRAGAVKTQYF

V: TRBV7-2
D: TRBD1
size: -
J: TRBJ2-5
DNA: TGTGCCAGCAGCCCCCGCAGCGATAGGGGGCAGCAGTACTTC
CDR3: CASSPRSDRGQQYF

V: TRBV28
D: TRBD2
size: -
J: TRBJ2-7
DNA: TGTGCCAGCAGCACTCGACTAGCGGGAGGACTCTACGAGCAGTACTTC
CDR3: CASSTRLAGGLYEQYF

V: TRBV6-2/TRBV6-3
D: TRBD2
size: -
J: TRBJ2-1
DNA: TGTGCCAGCAGAACCGGACTAGCGGGAGCCTACAATGAGCAGTTCTTC
CDR3: CASRTGLAGAYNEQFF

V: TRBV29-1
D: -
size: -
J: TRBJ2-5
DNA: TGCAGCGTTGAAGAGAGAGCGCCGGGGAGAGTAGAGACCCAGTACTTC
CDR3: CSVEERAPGRVETQYF

V: TRBV6-5
D: -
size: -
J: TRBJ2-1
DNA: TGTGCCAGCAGTTACACGCATAGCTCCTACAATGAGCAGTTCTTC
CDR3: CASSYTHSSYNEQFF

V: TRBV12-5
D: TRBD2
size: -
J: TRBJ2-7
DNA: TGTGCTAGTGGTTTGGCCCAACAGACTAGCGGAGCCTACGAGCAGTACTTC
CDR3: CASGLAQQTSGAYEQYF

V: TRBV7-8
D: TRBD1
size: few
J: TRBJ1-6
DNA: TGTGCCAGCAGCCGCCCGGAAACAGGGGGGTATTCACCCCTCCACTTT
CDR3: CASSRPETGGYSPLHF

V: TRBV29-1
D: -
size: few
J: TRBJ2-7
DNA: TGCAGCCTCTACGAGCAGTACTTC
CDR3: CSLYEQYF

V: TRBV4-1
D: -
size: -
J: TRBJ2-7
DNA: TGCGCCAGCAGCCAAGGGGCGCCGATTGACGAGCAGTACTTC
CDR3: CASSQGAPIDEQYF

V: TRBV7-2
D: TRBD1
size: -
J: TRBJ1-2
DNA: TGTGCCAGCAGCTTAAGTCGGGATCGACAGGGGGACACCTTC
CDR3: CASSLSRDRQGDTF

V: TRBV7-9
D: TRBD2
size: -
J: TRBJ2-5
DNA: TGTGCCAGCAGCTTGGACGCGGGAGGGGGCCGGACCCAGTACTTC
CDR3: CASSLDAGGGRTQYF

V: TRBV12-3/TRBV12-4
D: -
size: few
J: TRBJ1-5
DNA: TGTGCCAGCAGTCAGGGGCAGCATCAGCCCCAGCATTTT
CDR3: CASSQGQHQPQHF

V: TRBV12-3/TRBV12-4
D: TRBD1
size: -
J: TRBJ2-7
DNA: TGTGCCAGCAGTAGAAACCGGGGACAGAGCTACGAGCAGTACTTC
CDR3: CASSRNRGQSYEQYF

V: TRBV25-1
D: -
size: few
J: TRBJ1-2
DNA: TGTGCCAGCAGTGAATACTCTCACAGGCACTATGGCTACACCTTC
CDR3: CASSEYSHRHYGYTF

V: TRBV27
D: TRBD2
size: many
J: TRBJ2-1
DNA: TGTGCCAGCAGTTCCGGACTAGCGGCCTACAATGAGCAGTTCTTC
CDR3: CASSSGLAAYNEQFF

V: TRBV6-2/TRBV6-3
D: TRBD2
size: -
J: TRBJ2-1
DNA: TGTGCCAGCCGCGGGAGCACTGAGCAGTTCTTC
CDR3: CASRGSTEQFF

V: TRBV19
D: -
size: -
J: TRBJ2-5
DNA: TGTGCCAGTAGCCAGTCCTTCGCGGAGACCCAGTACTTC
CDR3: CASSQSFAETQYF

V: TRBV29-1
D: TRBD1
size: few
J: TRBJ2-1
DNA: TGCAGCGTTGAAAGGGACAGGGGGCGAATTAATGAGCAGTTCTTC
CDR3: CSVERDRGRINEQFF

V: TRBV29-1
D: -
size: -
J: TRBJ2-7
DNA: TGCAGCGTTGAAGGCGCGATCTACGAGCAGTACTTC
CDR3: CSVEGAIYEQYF

V: TRBV5-4
D: TRBD2
size: -
J: TRBJ2-7
DNA: TGTGCCAGCGGCCAAATGACGGGACTAGCGGGACGGTACGAGCAGTACTTC
CDR3: CASGQMTGLAGRYEQYF

V: TRBV10-3
D: -
size: few
J: TRBJ2-4
DNA: TGTGCCATCAGTGAGTCGGGGGGGCGATCCGCAAACATTCAGTACTTC
CDR3: CAISESGGRSANIQYF

V: TRBV12-3/TRBV12-4
D: TRBD2
size: few
J: TRBJ2-2
DNA: TGTGCCAGCAGTTTACGTGGACTAGCGAACACCGGGGAGCTGTTTTTT
CDR3: CASSLRGLANTGELFF

V: TRBV5-1
D: -
size: few
J: TRBJ2-7
DNA: TGCGCCAGCAGCTTGGCGGGCCCAGAAAAATACGAGCAGTACTTC
CDR3: CASSLAGPEKYEQYF